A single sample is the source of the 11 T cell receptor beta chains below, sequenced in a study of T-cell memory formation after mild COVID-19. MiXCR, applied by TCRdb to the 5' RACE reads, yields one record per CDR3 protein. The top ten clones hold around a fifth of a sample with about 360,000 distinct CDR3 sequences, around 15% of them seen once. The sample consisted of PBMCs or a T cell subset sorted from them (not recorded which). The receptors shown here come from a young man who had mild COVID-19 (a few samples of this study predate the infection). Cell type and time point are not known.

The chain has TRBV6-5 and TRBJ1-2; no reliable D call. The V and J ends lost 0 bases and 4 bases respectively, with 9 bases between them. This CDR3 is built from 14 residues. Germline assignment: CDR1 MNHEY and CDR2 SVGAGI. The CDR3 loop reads CASSYSKGSYGYTF. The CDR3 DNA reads TGTGCCAGCAGTTACTCGAAAGGGAGCTATGGCTACACCTTC.

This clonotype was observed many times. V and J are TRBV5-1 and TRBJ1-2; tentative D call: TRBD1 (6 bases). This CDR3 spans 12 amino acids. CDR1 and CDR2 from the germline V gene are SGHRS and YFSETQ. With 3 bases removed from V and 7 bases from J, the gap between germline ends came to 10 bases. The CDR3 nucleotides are TGCGCCAGCAGCTGGGACAAGGGTGGCTACACCTTC. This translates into CASSWDKGGYTF.

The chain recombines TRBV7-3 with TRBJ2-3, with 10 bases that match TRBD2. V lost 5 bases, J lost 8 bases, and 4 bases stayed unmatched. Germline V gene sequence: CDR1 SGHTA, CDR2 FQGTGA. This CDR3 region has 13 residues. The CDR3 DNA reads TGTGCCAGCAGCGCTATAGCGGGGGGTACGCAGTATTTT. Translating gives CASSAIAGGTQYF.

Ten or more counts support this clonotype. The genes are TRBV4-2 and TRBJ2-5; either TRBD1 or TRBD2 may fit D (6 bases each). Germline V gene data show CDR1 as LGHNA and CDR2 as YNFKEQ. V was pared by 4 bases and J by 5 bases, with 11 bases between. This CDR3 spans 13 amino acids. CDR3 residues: CASSPTGGETQYF. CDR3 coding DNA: TGTGCCAGCAGCCCCACCGGGGGCGAGACCCAGTACTTC.

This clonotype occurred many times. This CDR3 reads CSVGLNTEAFF. The CDR3, as DNA: TGCAGCGTTGGATTAAACACTGAAGCTTTCTTT. The V and J genes are TRBV29-1 and TRBJ1-1; D not certain. This CDR3 contains 11 residues. Germline CDR1 SQVTM, CDR2 ANQGSEA. V dropped 4 bases and J dropped 2 bases, with 5 bases sitting between them.

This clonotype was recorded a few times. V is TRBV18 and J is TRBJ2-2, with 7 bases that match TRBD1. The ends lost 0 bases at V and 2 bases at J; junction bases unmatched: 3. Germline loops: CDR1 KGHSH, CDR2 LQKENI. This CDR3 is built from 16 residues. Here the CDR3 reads CASSPPQGPNTGELFF. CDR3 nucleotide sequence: TGTGCCAGCTCACCACCACAGGGGCCAAACACCGGGGAGCTGTTTTTT.

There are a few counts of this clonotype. The CDR3 DNA sequence: TGTGCCAGCAGCTTATTAACTACGCCAGAGTGTAGGGCAGGGGAGCAGTACGTC. It translates to CASSLLTTPECRAGEQYV. The chain couples TRBV7-3 to TRBJ2-7; D might be TRBD1 (5 bases). The germline V gene encodes CDR1 SGHTA and CDR2 FQGTGA. This CDR3 contains 18 residues. Trimming shortened V by 2 bases and J by 7 bases, and 27 bases separated the two germline ends.

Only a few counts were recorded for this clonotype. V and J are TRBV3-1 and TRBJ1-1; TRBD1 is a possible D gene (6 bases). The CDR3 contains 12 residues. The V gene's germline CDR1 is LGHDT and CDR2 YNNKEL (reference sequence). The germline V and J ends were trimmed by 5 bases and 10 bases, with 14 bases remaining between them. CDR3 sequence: CASSFPTGLAFF. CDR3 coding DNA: TGTGCCAGCAGCTTCCCGACAGGTCTAGCTTTCTTT.

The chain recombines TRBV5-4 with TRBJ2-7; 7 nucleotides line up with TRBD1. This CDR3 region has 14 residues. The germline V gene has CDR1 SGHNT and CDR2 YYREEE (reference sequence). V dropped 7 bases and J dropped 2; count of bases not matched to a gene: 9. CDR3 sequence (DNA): TGTGCCAGCGCAACAGGGGATGGCGCCTACGAGCAGTACTTC. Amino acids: CASATGDGAYEQYF.

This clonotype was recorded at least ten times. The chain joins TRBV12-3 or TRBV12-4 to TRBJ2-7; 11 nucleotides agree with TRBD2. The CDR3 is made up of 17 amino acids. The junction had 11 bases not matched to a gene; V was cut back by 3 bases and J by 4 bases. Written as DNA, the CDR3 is TGTGCCAGCAGTTTGGTCTCGACTAGCGGGAAACTTTACGAGCAGTACGTC. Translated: CASSLVSTSGKLYEQYV.

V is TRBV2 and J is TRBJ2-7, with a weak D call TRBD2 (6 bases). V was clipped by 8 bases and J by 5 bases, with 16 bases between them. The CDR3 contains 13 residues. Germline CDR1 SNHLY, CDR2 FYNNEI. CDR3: CASRRAGTNEQYF. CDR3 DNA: TGTGCCAGCCGGCGTGCGGGGACGAACGAGCAGTACTTC.